These 29 T cell receptor beta chains were all obtained from the same sample, sequenced in a study of cytomegalovirus exposure and HLA in healthy donors. PCR was performed using 60 Vbeta and 13 Jbeta primers. Clones were sequenced by immunoSEQ multiplex PCR, and TCRdb holds only the in-frame ones, with some missing. The sample holds some 150,000 clones, 75% seen once. Input material: PBMCs. These receptors originate from a man aged 25 to 40 in good health and CMV-seronegative.

The chain couples TRBV11-3 to TRBJ2-7, with a possible D match to TRBD2 (5 bases). The CDR3 runs to 14 residues. CDR1 and CDR2 from the germline V gene are SGHNT and YENEEA. Trimming pared 5 bases from V and 2 bases from J, leaving 13 bases between. For the CDR3, the DNA is TGTGCCAGCAGCCTGAGCGGAGCAACCTACGAGCAGTACTTC. Translating gives CASSLSGATYEQYF.

The genes are TRBV9 and TRBJ1-4; 8 nucleotides line up with TRBD1. CDR1 and CDR2 from the germline V gene are SGDLS and YYNGEE. The J segment lost 0 bases and the V segment lost 4 bases, leaving 8 bases of the junction unmatched. The CDR3 contains 17 residues. The DNA for the CDR3 is TGTGCCAGCAGCACTAGGACAGGGCTCACAACTAATGAAAAACTGTTTTTT. This sequence encodes CASSTRTGLTTNEKLFF.

This clone was counted a few times. The rearrangement joins TRBV5-1 to TRBJ2-7; possible D gene TRBD1, 5 bases. This CDR3 has 13 residues. The germline gives CDR1 SGHRS, CDR2 YFSETQ. V lost 0 bases and J 5 bases, leaving 9 bases between the germline ends. CDR3 region: CASSLAPGNEQYF. CDR3 coding DNA: TGCGCCAGCAGCTTGGCCCCAGGGAACGAGCAGTACTTC.

This clone was seen just once. The J gene is TRBJ1-5, the V gene TRBV21-1. TRBV21-1 is a pseudogene. The CDR3 loop spans 16 amino acids. CDR3 sequence (DNA): TGTGCCAGCAGCAAATCGACGGGTCGAAACAATCAGCCCCAGCATTTT. Amino acid sequence: CASSKSTGRNNQPQHF.

The rearrangement joins TRBV6-5 to TRBJ1-4; D is undetermined. Trimming pared 3 bases from V and 5 bases from J, leaving 13 bases between. Germline-derived CDR1 and CDR2 are MNHEY and SVGAGI. There are 15 residues in the CDR3. DNA of the CDR3: TGTGCCAGCAGTTATTCCGGGAGAGAAAATGAAAAACTGTTTTTT. Translating it yields CASSYSGRENEKLFF.

J is TRBJ2-3 and V is TRBV27; the D gene is possibly TRBD1 (5 bases). Germline values: CDR1 MNHEY, CDR2 SMNVEV (reference sequence). Trimming pared 9 bases from V and 1 base from J, leaving 11 bases between. CDR3 length: 13 residues. The DNA of the CDR3 is TGTGCCAGTACAAAGACAGGCACAGATACGCAGTATTTT. This translates into CASTKTGTDTQYF.

The rearrangement links TRBV19 to TRBJ2-5; TRBD1 agrees at 9 bases. The CDR3 runs to 18 residues. Per germline, CDR1 LNHDA and CDR2 SQIVND (reference sequence). The V and J ends lost 1 base and 3 bases, in that order; junction bases with no gene match: 12. The CDR3 region has the DNA TGTGCCAGTAGTATAGCGGTGCACGGGACAGGGTGGGAAGAGACCCAGTACTTC. This translates into CASSIAVHGTGWEETQYF.

J is TRBJ1-2 and V is TRBV2, with 10 bases aligning to TRBD1. Germline lookup yields CDR1 SNHLY and CDR2 FYNNEI. V was clipped by 7 bases and J by 7 bases; unmatched bases: 3. The CDR3 has 12 residues. Written as DNA, the CDR3 is TGTGCCAGCAAGGACAGGGGGTTTGGCTACACCTTC. This encodes CASKDRGFGYTF.

The chain has TRBV5-8 and TRBJ2-6, with no clear D. V gave up 0 bases and J gave up 2 bases, with 9 bases separating them. This CDR3 spans 16 amino acids. The germline gives CDR1 SGHTS, CDR2 YDEGEE. The CDR3 DNA sequence: TGTGCCAGCAGCTTGGGGGCCATGACTGGGGCCAACGTCCTGACTTTC. Encoded protein: CASSLGAMTGANVLTF. Based on the CDR3 plus reference TRBV5-8 and TRBJ2-6, the full variable domain is EAGVTQSPTHLIKTRGQQATLRCSPISGHTSVYWYQQALGLGLQFLLWYDEGEERNRGNFPPRFSGRQFPNYSSELNVNALELEDSALYLCASSLGAMTGANVLTFGAGSRLTVL.

Of note for this clone: At the DNA level, this CDR3 is encoded by other sequences in the same sample as well. The chain couples TRBV27 to TRBJ2-3; D unclear. V gave up 5 bases and J gave up 0 bases, with 6 bases separating them. The CDR3 is made up of 13 amino acids. Germline-derived CDR1 and CDR2 are MNHEY and SMNVEV (reference sequence). CDR3 loop: CASSLRSTDTQYF. CDR3 in DNA: TGTGCCAGCAGTCTTCGGAGCACAGATACGCAGTATTTT.

Note on this clone: At the DNA level, this CDR3 is encoded by other sequences in the same sample as well. The chain links TRBV27 to TRBJ2-3; a possible D gene is TRBD2 (7 bases). CDR1 and CDR2 (germline): MNHEY, SMNVEV (reference sequence). The CDR3 spans 16 residues. With 3 bases removed from V and 2 bases from J, the gap between germline ends came to 15 bases. In nucleotides, the CDR3 is TGTGCCAGCAGTTTGTGGGGGGGCCGCGTCACAGATACGCAGTATTTT. This gives the protein CASSLWGGRVTDTQYF.

In its sample, this clone was seen a few times. The chain links TRBV6-6 to TRBJ2-1; D unresolved. V was pared by 10 bases and J by 5 bases, with 6 bases between. CDR1 MNHNY and CDR2 SVGAGI come from the germline V gene (reference sequence). This CDR3 spans 10 amino acids. CDR3 region: CATFDNEQFF. The CDR3 DNA is TGTGCCACTTTTGACAATGAGCAGTTCTTC.

V usage is TRBV30 and J usage is TRBJ1-5, with D perhaps matching TRBD1 (5 bases). The CDR3 sequence is 12 residues long. The V end lost 0 bases, the J end lost 14 bases, and 14 bases lay between the germline ends. Germline CDR1 is GTSNPN and CDR2 is SVGIG (reference sequence). CDR3 sequence (DNA): TGTGCCTGGAGTGTATCCGGGTCCAGGGAGCATTTT. This codes for CAWSVSGSREHF.

The chain recombines TRBV30 with TRBJ2-1; 14 bases fit TRBD2. Germline CDR1 reads GTSNPN; CDR2 reads SVGIG (reference sequence). V trimming: 0 bases; J trimming: 10 bases; junction bases outside the gene matches: 11. The CDR3 consists of 17 residues. CDR3 sequence (DNA): TGTGCCTGGAGTGTACCGACTAGCGGGAGGGCGAGAAGCGAGCAGTTCTTC. Residues: CAWSVPTSGRARSEQFF.

This sequence joins TRBV19 and TRBJ2-6; possible D gene TRBD2, 5 bases. Germline lookup yields CDR1 LNHDA and CDR2 SQIVND (reference sequence). The CDR3 spans 16 residues. The germline V and J ends were trimmed by 6 bases and 0 bases, with 12 bases remaining between them. CDR3 loop: CASRNARASGANVLTF. CDR3 coding DNA: TGTGCCAGTAGGAATGCGCGGGCCTCTGGGGCCAACGTCCTGACTTTC.

This clone was seen only once. The chain employs TRBV20-1 and TRBJ2-1; D is perhaps TRBD2 (6 bases). Germline lookup yields CDR1 DFQATT and CDR2 SNEGSKA (reference sequence). The CDR3 loop spans 11 amino acids. V was clipped by 7 bases and J by 6 bases, with 10 bases between them. The CDR3 loop is CSVRDFNEQFF. The CDR3 DNA reads TGCAGTGTTCGGGACTTCAATGAGCAGTTCTTC.

This chain links TRBV7-7 with TRBJ2-2, with D tentatively TRBD1 (6 bases). The CDR3 sequence is 14 residues long. V was shortened by 6 bases and J by 4 bases, with 12 bases between the two germline ends. Germline V gene sequence: CDR1 SSHAT, CDR2 FNYEAQ (reference sequence). CDR3 coding DNA: TGTGCCAGCAGTCGTAGGGGGAGCACCGGGGAGCTGTTTTTT. As protein: CASSRRGSTGELFF.

This clone has only a few counts. CDR3 amino acids: CAWGQRGSPNQYF. CDR3 bases: TGTGCCTGGGGCCAAAGAGGGTCTCCCAACCAGTATTTT. The chain recombines TRBV30 with TRBJ2-3; maybe TRBD2 (5 bases). Per germline, CDR1 GTSNPN and CDR2 SVGIG (reference sequence). Trimming shortened V by 5 bases and J by 12 bases, and 21 bases separated the two germline ends. The CDR3 contains 13 residues.

This clone appeared once. CDR3 in amino acids: CASSSGVAGEIETQYF. DNA of the CDR3: TGTGCCAGCAGCAGCGGGGTAGCGGGGGAAATAGAGACCCAGTACTTC. J is TRBJ2-5 and V is TRBV5-5, with TRBD2 matching 9 bases. Germline loops: CDR1 SGHKS, CDR2 YYEKEE (reference sequence). The CDR3 is 16 amino acids. V lost 4 bases and J lost 4; bases outside the gene matches: 11.

V usage is TRBV6-6 and J usage is TRBJ2-7; D is perhaps TRBD1 (5 bases). V lost 7 bases and J lost 5, with 18 bases in between. Looked up from germline, CDR1 is MNHNY and CDR2 is SVGAGI (reference sequence). The CDR3 contains 14 residues. The CDR3 loop reads CASNTRQISDEQYF. CDR3 in DNA: TGTGCCAGCAACACGAGACAGATATCGGACGAGCAGTACTTC.

This clone is a singleton in its sample. The chain joins TRBV27 to TRBJ2-1, with TRBD2 matching 13 bases. Germline values: CDR1 MNHEY, CDR2 SMNVEV (reference sequence). The V gene end was trimmed by 5 bases and the J gene end by 7 bases; junction bases not matched to a gene: 5. CDR3 length: 15 residues. Here the CDR3 DNA reads TGTGCCAGCAGTAAAACTAGCGGGGGGGCGAATGAGCAGTTCTTC. Translation gives CASSKTSGGANEQFF.

The chain uses TRBV10-2 and TRBJ2-5, with a tentative D call TRBD2 (7 bases). CDR3 size: 15 residues. CDR1 and CDR2 from the germline V gene are WSHSY and SAAADI. V lost 3 bases, J lost 6 bases, and 17 bases lay in between. This CDR3 is CASSDPRGGRQTQYF. The CDR3 DNA is TGCGCCAGCAGTGACCCCCGCGGGGGCCGACAGACCCAGTACTTC.

The chain couples TRBV7-2 to TRBJ2-2; D uncertain. Germline assignment: CDR1 SGHTA and CDR2 FQGNSA. The length of the CDR3 is 15 residues. V lost 2 bases and J lost 0, with 7 bases in between. Written as DNA, the CDR3 is TGTGCCAGCAGCTTATGGGCCTCGAACACCGGGGAGCTGTTTTTT. Protein sequence: CASSLWASNTGELFF.

With regard to this clone: The same CDR3 can be traced to other DNA sequences in this sample. The chain carries TRBV6-1 and TRBJ1-4, with D unresolved. In germline, CDR1 is MNHNS, CDR2 SASEGT. The CDR3 length is 18 residues. V was shortened by 0 bases and J by 0 bases, with 14 bases between the two germline ends. The CDR3 reads CASSEAWRGSATNEKLFF. The CDR3, as DNA: TGTGCCAGCAGTGAAGCGTGGCGGGGTTCTGCAACTAATGAAAAACTGTTTTTT.

This clone was observed a few times. This rearrangement joins TRBV2 to TRBJ2-7; 7 bases align to TRBD1. With 7 bases clipped from V and 8 bases from J, the junction kept 17 bases outside the gene matches. The CDR3 sequence is 15 residues long. Germline lookup yields CDR1 SNHLY and CDR2 FYNNEI. For the CDR3, the DNA is TGTGCCAGCATGGGGCAGGACAGGCGAAGTACGAAGCAGTACTTC. It encodes CASMGQDRRSTKQYF.

The V and J genes are TRBV2 and TRBJ1-5, with no clear D. The CDR3 spans 15 residues. The V gene's germline CDR1 is SNHLY and CDR2 FYNNEI. The V gene lost 0 bases and the J gene lost 6 bases, with 12 bases spanning the gap. The CDR3 is CASSEAWASLQPQHF. The CDR3 DNA is TGTGCCAGCAGTGAAGCCTGGGCCTCTCTTCAGCCCCAGCATTTT.

This sequence joins TRBV28 and TRBJ2-5; D unclear. The CDR3 contains 13 residues. Trimming cost V 3 bases and J 1 base, with 6 bases left between them. Germline CDR1 is MDHEN and CDR2 is SYDVKM. The DNA for the CDR3 is TGTGCCAGCAGTTTTTCCCTCCAAGAGACCCAGTACTTC. It specifies CASSFSLQETQYF.

Worth noting for this clone: An end of the junction does not agree with germline; a read error may underlie this. V gene TRBV28 combines with J gene TRBJ2-6; TRBD1 is a possible D gene (6 bases). The CDR3 contains 16 residues. Germline-derived CDR1 and CDR2 are MDHEN and SYDVKM. The CDR3 DNA reads TGTGCCAGCAGTTCCTACAGGGCGTCCGGGGCCAACGGCCTGACTTTC. It translates to CASSSYRASGANGLTF.

In this sample, this clone turned up once. This rearrangement joins TRBV6-5 to TRBJ2-7; 14 bases match TRBD2. The length of the CDR3 is 15 residues. In germline, CDR1 is MNHEY, CDR2 SVGAGI. V gave up 6 bases and J gave up 5 bases; unmatched junction bases: 6. The CDR3 loop reads CASRKTGLAGDEQYF. In nucleotides, the CDR3 is TGTGCCAGCAGAAAAACGGGACTAGCGGGAGACGAGCAGTACTTC.